This TCR beta chain is from a study of blood T cell repertoires in COVID-19. As processed by the authors: Reference gene primer amplification in the assay estimated nucleated cell counts. TCRdb keeps only in-frame clones here, not all; method: immunoSEQ multiplex PCR. The V and J calls and the clone size are those of that table, but D and trimming were determined from the DNA. The sample has around 200,000 clones; roughly 85% are singletons. All enrollees were about 18 to 89 years old and from fewer than 30 US areas. The ends lost 4 bases at V and 4 bases at J; junction bases unmatched: 3. There are 14 residues in the CDR3. CDR1 is MNHEY and CDR2 is SMNVEV in the germline V gene (reference sequence).

The TCR sequence derives from a man aged 40-50 years who had recovered from COVID-19. Material: PBMCs or T cells enriched from blood (not recorded which). The chain carries TRBV27 and TRBJ2-7; TRBD1 aligns across 11 bases. CDR3 amino acids: CASSSGTGGYEQYF. Here the CDR3 DNA reads TGTGCCAGCAGTTCCGGGACAGGGGGGTACGAGCAGTACTTC.